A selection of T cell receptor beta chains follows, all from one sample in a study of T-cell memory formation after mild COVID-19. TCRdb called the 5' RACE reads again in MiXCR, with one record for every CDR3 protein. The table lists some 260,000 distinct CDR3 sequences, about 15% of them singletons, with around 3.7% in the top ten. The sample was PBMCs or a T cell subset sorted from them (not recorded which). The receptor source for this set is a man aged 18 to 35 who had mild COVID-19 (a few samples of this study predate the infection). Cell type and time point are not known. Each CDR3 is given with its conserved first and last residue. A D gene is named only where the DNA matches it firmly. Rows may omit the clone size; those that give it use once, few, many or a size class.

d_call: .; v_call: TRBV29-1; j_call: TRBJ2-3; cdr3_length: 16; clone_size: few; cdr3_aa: CSVQPTGGVSTDTQYF; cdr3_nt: TGCAGCGTTCAACCAACGGGGGGCGTCAGCACAGATACGCAGTATTTT
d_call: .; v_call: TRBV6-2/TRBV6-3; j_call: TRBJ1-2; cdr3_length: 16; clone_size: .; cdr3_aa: CASSSPNRDGNYGYTF; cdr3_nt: TGTGCCAGCAGTTCCCCCAACAGGGACGGAAACTATGGCTACACCTTC
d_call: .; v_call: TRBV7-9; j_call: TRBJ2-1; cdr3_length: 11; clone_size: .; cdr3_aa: CASSHASEQFF; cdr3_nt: TGTGCCAGCAGCCATGCTAGTGAGCAGTTCTTC
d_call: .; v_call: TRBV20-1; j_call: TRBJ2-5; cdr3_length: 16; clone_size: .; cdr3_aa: CSARTTASGYQETQYF; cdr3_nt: TGCAGTGCTAGAACCACGGCAAGCGGATACCAAGAGACCCAGTACTTC
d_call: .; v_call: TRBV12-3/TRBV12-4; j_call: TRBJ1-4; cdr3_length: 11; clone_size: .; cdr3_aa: CASSLAGKLFF; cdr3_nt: TGTGCCAGCAGCCTGGCGGGGAAGCTGTTTTTT
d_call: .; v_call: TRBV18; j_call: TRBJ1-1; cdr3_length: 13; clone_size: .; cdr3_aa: CASSLHRNTEAFF; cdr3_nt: TGTGCCAGCTCACTTCACAGGAACACTGAAGCTTTCTTT
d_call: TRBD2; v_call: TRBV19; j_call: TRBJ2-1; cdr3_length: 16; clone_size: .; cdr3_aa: CASSMGSGGGGNEQFF; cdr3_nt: TGTGCCAGTAGTATGGGTAGCGGGGGAGGAGGTAATGAGCAGTTCTTC
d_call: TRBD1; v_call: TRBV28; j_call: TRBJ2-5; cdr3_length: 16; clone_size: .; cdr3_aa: CASNNDRVAKKETQYF; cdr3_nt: TGTGCCAGCAACAACGACAGGGTAGCAAAGAAAGAGACCCAGTACTTC
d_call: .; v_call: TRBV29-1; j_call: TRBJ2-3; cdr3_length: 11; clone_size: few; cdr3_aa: CSHSGTDTQYF; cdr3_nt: TGCAGCCACTCGGGAACAGATACGCAGTATTTT
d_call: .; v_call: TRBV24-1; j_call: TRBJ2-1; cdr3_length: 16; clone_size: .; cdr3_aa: CATSDSGGPGGNEQFF; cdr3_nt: TGTGCCACCAGTGATTCTGGGGGGCCTGGCGGCAATGAGCAGTTCTTC
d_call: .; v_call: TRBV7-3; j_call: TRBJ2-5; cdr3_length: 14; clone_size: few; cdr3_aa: CASSPQGGPETQYF; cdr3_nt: TGTGCCAGCAGCCCGCAAGGGGGACCGGAGACCCAGTACTTC
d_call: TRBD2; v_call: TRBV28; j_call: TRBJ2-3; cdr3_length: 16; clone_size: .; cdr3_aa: CASSLGTSGVTDTQYF; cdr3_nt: TGTGCCAGCAGTTTAGGGACTAGCGGGGTGACAGATACGCAGTATTTT
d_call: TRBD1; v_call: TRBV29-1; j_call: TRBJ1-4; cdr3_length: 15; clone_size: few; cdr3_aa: CSARHTGQGLGKLFF; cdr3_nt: TGCAGCGCCCGACATACAGGACAGGGTTTGGGAAAACTGTTTTTT
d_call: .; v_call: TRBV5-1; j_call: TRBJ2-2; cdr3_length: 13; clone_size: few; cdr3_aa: CASSFAYTGELFF; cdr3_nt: TGCGCCAGCAGTTTCGCCTACACCGGGGAGCTGTTTTTT
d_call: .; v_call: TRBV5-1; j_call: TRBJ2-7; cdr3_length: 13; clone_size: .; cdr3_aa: CASSLERSYEQYF; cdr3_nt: TGCGCCAGCAGCTTGGAGAGGAGCTACGAGCAGTACTTC
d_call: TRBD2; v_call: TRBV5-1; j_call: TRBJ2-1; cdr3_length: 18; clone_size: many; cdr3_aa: CASSLVQRGGRSYNEQFF; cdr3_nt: TGCGCCAGCAGCTTGGTACAGCGGGGGGGTCGCTCCTACAATGAGCAGTTCTTC
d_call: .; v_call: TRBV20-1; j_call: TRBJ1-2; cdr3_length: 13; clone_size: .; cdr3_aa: CSARDGANYGYTF; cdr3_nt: TGCAGTGCTAGAGATGGGGCAAACTATGGCTACACCTTC
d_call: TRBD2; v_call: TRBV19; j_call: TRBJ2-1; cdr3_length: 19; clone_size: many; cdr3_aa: CASSRVPSGVLSSYNEQFF; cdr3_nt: TGTGCCAGTAGTAGGGTCCCTAGCGGGGTGCTTAGCTCCTACAATGAGCAGTTCTTC
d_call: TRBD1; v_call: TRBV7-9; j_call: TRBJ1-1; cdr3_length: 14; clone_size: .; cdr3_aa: CASRSGQGGTEAFF; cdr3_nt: TGTGCCAGCAGGTCGGGACAGGGGGGCACTGAAGCTTTCTTT
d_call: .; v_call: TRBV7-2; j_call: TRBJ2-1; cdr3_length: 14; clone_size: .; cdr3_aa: CASRSPGVDNEQFF; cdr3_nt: TGTGCCAGCAGATCCCCGGGGGTCGACAATGAGCAGTTCTTC